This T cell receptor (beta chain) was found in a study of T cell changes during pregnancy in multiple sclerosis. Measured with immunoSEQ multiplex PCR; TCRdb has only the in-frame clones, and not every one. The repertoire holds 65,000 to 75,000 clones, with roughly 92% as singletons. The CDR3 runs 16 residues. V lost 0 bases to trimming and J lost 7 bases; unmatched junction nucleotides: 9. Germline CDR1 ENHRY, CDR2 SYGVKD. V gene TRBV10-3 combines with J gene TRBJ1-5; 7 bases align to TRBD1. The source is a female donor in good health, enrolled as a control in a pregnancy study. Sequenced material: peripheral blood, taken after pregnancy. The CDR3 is CAISESWEGGRQPQHF. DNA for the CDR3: TGTGCCATCAGTGAGTCCTGGGAAGGGGGCAGACAGCCCCAGCATTTT.